The 6 T cell receptor beta chains below all came from one sample that was sequenced in a study of cytomegalovirus exposure and HLA in healthy donors. PCR used 60 Vbeta primers and 13 Jbeta primers. Sequencing was performed with immunoSEQ multiplex PCR; in TCRdb, only in-frame clones are kept and a portion is missing. The repertoire consists of some 170,000 clones, with roughly four fifths occurring once and the leading ten covering about 4.5%. Sequenced input: PBMCs. The receptors were sampled from a man aged 35-49 years in good health and CMV-seronegative.

The chain couples TRBV5-4 to TRBJ1-6, with D unclear. Trimming stripped 0 bases from V and 7 bases from J, with 11 bases between. The CDR3 length is 15 residues. The germline gives CDR1 SGHNT, CDR2 YYREEE (reference sequence). The CDR3 is CASSLGVTGNSPLHF. CDR3 nucleotide sequence: TGTGCCAGCAGCTTGGGAGTGACTGGGAATTCACCCCTCCACTTT.

The rearrangement links TRBV7-9 to TRBJ1-1, with D possibly being TRBD1 (5 bases). The length of the CDR3 is 13 residues. V lost 3 bases to trimming and J lost 5 bases, with 10 bases between them. Germline CDR1 SEHNR, CDR2 FQNEAQ (reference sequence). The CDR3 loop is CASSLQGETEAFF. The CDR3 DNA sequence: TGTGCCAGCAGCTTGCAGGGTGAAACTGAAGCTTTCTTT.

V is TRBV10-2 and J is TRBJ2-5; 7 bases are shared with TRBD1. The J segment lost 5 bases and the V segment lost 0 bases, leaving 9 bases of the junction unmatched. The germline V gene encodes CDR1 WSHSY and CDR2 SAAADI. This CDR3 contains 16 residues. The CDR3 sequence: CASSESISRGLETQYF. CDR3 nucleotides: TGCGCCAGCAGTGAGTCGATTAGTAGGGGGCTTGAGACCCAGTACTTC.

V usage is TRBV11-2 and J usage is TRBJ1-1; D is uncertain. Germline CDR1 reads SGHAT; CDR2 reads FQNNGV. This CDR3 comprises 15 residues. The V gene lost 5 bases and the J gene lost 1 base, with 14 bases spanning the gap. DNA of the CDR3: TGTGCCAGCAGCATCGGAGGGTCGGGGAACACTGAAGCTTTCTTT. Translated, it gives CASSIGGSGNTEAFF.

There are a few counts of this clone. Here the CDR3 reads CATSPSGGASYEQYF. The CDR3 DNA is TGTGCCACCTCTCCTAGCGGGGGGGCCTCCTACGAGCAGTACTTC. This chain connects TRBV27 to TRBJ2-7; 12 bases match TRBD2. Germline CDR1 MNHEY, CDR2 SMNVEV (reference sequence). The CDR3 spans 15 residues. Trimming took 10 bases from V and 0 from J; bases not matched to a gene: 7.

The chain links TRBV2 to TRBJ2-1; TRBD1 matches at 7 bases. Germline CDR1 is SNHLY and CDR2 is FYNNEI. J lost 5 bases, V lost 8 bases, and 6 bases had no gene match. There are 13 residues in the CDR3. The CDR3 DNA sequence: TGTGCCAGCGGACAGGCCACCGACAATGAGCAGTTCTTC. The encoded protein is CASGQATDNEQFF.